One sample yielded the 27 T cell receptor beta chains listed below, sequenced in a study of blood T cell repertoires in COVID-19. Generated by immunoSEQ multiplex PCR, the TCRdb table keeps only in-frame clones and is missing some. Among 200,000 to 250,000 clones, 85% to 95% were seen once, and the ten largest hold around 0.9%. Sequenced: peripheral blood. The receptor set was obtained from a man aged 30-40 years with COVID-19, enrolled during active disease.

The chain uses TRBV14 and TRBJ1-1; D might be TRBD1 (5 bases). This CDR3 is 17 amino acids long. V lost 2 bases to trimming and J lost 5 bases, with 21 bases between them. Germline V gene lookup returns CDR1 SGHDN and CDR2 FVKESK. For the CDR3, the DNA is TGTGCCAGCAGCCAAAAGGGATTCTTCAGGGAAGTGACTGAAGCTTTCTTT. It yields the protein CASSQKGFFREVTEAFF.

This clone was recorded once. The chain uses TRBV10-3 and TRBJ1-3; TRBD1 is a possible D gene (6 bases). Trimming pared 0 bases from V and 3 bases from J, leaving 15 bases between. There are 17 residues in the CDR3. Germline assignment: CDR1 ENHRY and CDR2 SYGVKD. The CDR3 nucleotides read TGTGCCATCAGTGAGTCGAGGGCGGGGGCAATTGGAAACACCATATATTTT. Translated: CAISESRAGAIGNTIYF.

The chain carries TRBV9 and TRBJ2-1; 8 bases align to TRBD2. In germline, CDR1 is SGDLS, CDR2 YYNGEE. This CDR3 region has 16 residues. V lost 3 bases and J lost 10; bases outside the gene matches: 15. The CDR3 loop reads CASSGAGNGGAREQFF. The CDR3 nucleotides read TGTGCCAGCAGCGGGGCTGGGAACGGGGGGGCACGCGAGCAGTTCTTC.

The CDR3 region is CASSQVSGSNQPQHF. The CDR3, as DNA: TGTGCCAGCAGCCAAGTGTCAGGAAGCAATCAGCCCCAGCATTTT. The chain uses TRBV14 and TRBJ1-5; no definite D call. V shed 1 base and J shed 1 base, with 8 bases lying between them. Germline values: CDR1 SGHDN, CDR2 FVKESK. The CDR3 runs 15 residues.

The chain links TRBV9 to TRBJ2-1; TRBD2 aligns across 9 bases. The trim removed 2 bases at V and 3 bases at J, leaving 6 bases unmatched. This CDR3 contains 16 residues. Germline V CDR1 and CDR2: SGDLS, YYNGEE. This CDR3 reads CASSVVAGEGYNEQFF. The CDR3 region has the DNA TGTGCCAGCAGCGTGGTAGCGGGGGAGGGCTACAATGAGCAGTTCTTC. Full variable domain (outside the CDR3, taken from reference TRBV9 and TRBJ2-1): DSGVTQTPKHLITATGQRVTLRCSPRSGDLSVYWYQQSLDQGLQFLIQYYNGEERAKGNILERFSAQQFPDLHSELNLSSLELGDSALYFCASSVVAGEGYNEQFFGPGTRLTVL.

The CDR3 bases are TGTGCCAGCATGGGGGCTGGCATTCAGTACTTC. This sequence encodes CASMGAGIQYF. The chain has TRBV12-3 or TRBV12-4 and TRBJ2-4, with a possible D match to TRBD1 (6 bases). This CDR3 contains 11 residues. The germline V and J ends were trimmed by 7 bases and 9 bases, with 10 bases remaining between them.

There are a few counts of this clone. The chain recombines TRBV4-1 with TRBJ2-7; D is unresolved. The CDR3 spans 14 residues. Germline CDR1 is MGHRA and CDR2 is YSYEKL. Trimming stripped 0 bases from V and 5 bases from J, with 11 bases between. CDR3 amino acids: CASSQDALTDEQYF. The CDR3, as DNA: TGCGCCAGCAGCCAAGATGCTCTAACCGACGAGCAGTACTTC.

CDR3 in amino acids: CASSIGRDRANYGYTF. The CDR3 DNA is TGTGCCAGCAGCATAGGACGGGACAGGGCTAACTATGGCTACACCTTC. V gene TRBV5-6 combines with J gene TRBJ1-2; TRBD1 aligns across 9 bases. The CDR3 sequence is 16 residues long. CDR1 is SGHDT, CDR2 YYEEEE, per germline. V was pared by 4 bases and J by 0 bases, with 7 bases of the junction left unmatched.

The chain couples TRBV5-6 to TRBJ2-1; TRBD1 might be the D (5 bases). The CDR3 sequence is 14 residues long. The V end lost 2 bases, the J end lost 5 bases, and 11 bases lay between the germline ends. The V gene's germline CDR1 is SGHDT and CDR2 YYEEEE. CDR3 loop: CASSFRAAHNEQFF. CDR3 coding DNA: TGTGCCAGCAGCTTCAGGGCCGCCCACAATGAGCAGTTCTTC.

The CDR3 spells CASSMTDSGELFF. The CDR3 coding sequence is TGTGCCAGCAGCATGACAGACTCCGGGGAGCTGTTTTTT. This chain uses TRBV7-9 with TRBJ2-2, with D maybe TRBD1 (5 bases). Trimming pared 5 bases from V and 6 bases from J, leaving 10 bases between. CDR3 length equals 13 residues. Germline V CDR1 and CDR2: SEHNR, FQNEAQ (reference sequence).

V gene TRBV19 combines with J gene TRBJ1-5; 9 bases match TRBD1. The CDR3 runs 15 residues. Germline V gene data show CDR1 as LNHDA and CDR2 as SQIVND (reference sequence). J lost 2 bases, V lost 8 bases, and 7 bases had no gene match. The CDR3 is CASRVGDRGNQPQHF. DNA for the CDR3: TGTGCCAGTCGGGTAGGGGACAGGGGCAATCAGCCCCAGCATTTT.

The chain links TRBV19 to TRBJ2-3; TRBD2 aligns across 8 bases. V gave up 5 bases and J gave up 5 bases; unmatched junction bases: 9. Germline assignment: CDR1 LNHDA and CDR2 SQIVND (reference sequence). The CDR3 has 15 amino acids. The CDR3: CASSPSRGGLDTQYF. CDR3 nucleotides: TGTGCCAGTAGTCCCTCACGGGGGGGCCTAGATACGCAGTATTTT. The variable domain in full, with the rest retrieved from reference TRBV19 and TRBJ2-3, is DGGITQSPKYLFRKEGQNVTLSCEQNLNHDAMYWYRQDPGQGLRLIYYSQIVNDFQKGDIAEGYSVSREKKESFPLTVTSAQKNPTAFYLCASSPSRGGLDTQYFGPGTRLTVL.

In this sample, this clone turned up once. V is TRBV4-1 and J is TRBJ1-2; TRBD1 aligns across 7 bases. J was trimmed by 6 bases and V by 3 bases; bases with no gene match: 13. The CDR3 covers 16 residues. Germline values: CDR1 MGHRA, CDR2 YSYEKL. The CDR3 DNA is TGCGCCAGCAGCCACGCCCCGGGACAGTCGATCGATGGCTACACCTTC. Translation: CASSHAPGQSIDGYTF.

The chain uses TRBV5-4 and TRBJ1-3; the match to TRBD1 covers 7 bases. The CDR3 covers 18 residues. CDR1 SGHNT and CDR2 YYREEE come from the germline V gene (reference sequence). V lost 2 bases to trimming and J lost 3 bases; unmatched junction nucleotides: 14. CDR3 sequence: CASSFPNEEGARGNTIYF. The CDR3 DNA follows: TGTGCCAGCAGCTTTCCGAACGAGGAGGGGGCGCGTGGAAACACCATATATTTT. Combining the CDR3 with reference TRBV5-4 and TRBJ1-3 gives the whole variable domain ETGVTQSPTHLIKTRGQQVTLRCSSQSGHNTVSWYQQALGQGPQFIFQYYREEENGRGNFPPRFSGLQFPNYSSELNVNALELDDSALYLCASSFPNEEGARGNTIYFGEGSWLTVV.

The chain recombines TRBV2 with TRBJ1-1; D gene ambiguous. Germline CDR1 and CDR2: SNHLY and FYNNEI. Trimming removed 1 base from V and 6 bases from J, with 15 bases in between. The CDR3 contains 15 residues. The DNA of the CDR3 is TGTGCCAGCAGTGAAGATCGAGGGTTTTCGGCTGAAGCTTTCTTT. This sequence encodes CASSEDRGFSAEAFF.

The chain combines TRBV9 with TRBJ1-2; D unresolved. CDR1 is SGDLS, CDR2 YYNGEE, per germline. The CDR3 consists of 15 residues. The V end was cut by 0 bases, the J end by 4 bases, with 13 bases between. This CDR3 is CASSVGWEGLYGYTF. Written as DNA, the CDR3 is TGTGCCAGCAGCGTAGGTTGGGAGGGCCTCTATGGCTACACCTTC.

The chain combines TRBV6-1 with TRBJ2-7, with 12 bases identical to TRBD2. The trim removed 2 bases at V and 4 bases at J, leaving 3 bases unmatched. CDR3 size: 15 residues. Germline V gene sequence: CDR1 MNHNS, CDR2 SASEGT. The DNA for the CDR3 is TGTGCCAGCAGTGAATGGGGGACTAGCGGGTACGAGCAGTACTTC. It is translated as CASSEWGTSGYEQYF.

This rearrangement joins TRBV11-2 to TRBJ1-2, with a weak D call TRBD1 (5 bases). Trimming removed 5 bases at V and 4 bases at J, with 11 bases between. Germline values: CDR1 SGHAT, CDR2 FQNNGV. The CDR3 totals 13 residues. Here the CDR3 DNA reads TGTGCCAGCAGCCCGCAGGGTCTCTATGGCTACACCTTC. It encodes CASSPQGLYGYTF.

This chain links TRBV18 with TRBJ1-5; tentatively, D is TRBD1 (6 bases). Trimming took off 3 bases at V and 7 bases at J, with 13 bases between the two ends. The germline V gene has CDR1 KGHSH and CDR2 LQKENI. The CDR3 covers 14 residues. The CDR3 bases are TGTGCCAGCTCACCTAACAGGGTAAACCAGCCCCAGCATTTT. It encodes CASSPNRVNQPQHF.

The chain is built from TRBV9 and TRBJ1-3; tentatively, D is TRBD1 (6 bases). Trimming removed 0 bases at V and 8 bases at J, with 12 bases between. Germline V gene sequence: CDR1 SGDLS, CDR2 YYNGEE. This CDR3 has 14 amino acids. CDR3 in DNA: TGTGCCAGCAGCGTAGGACAGGATTTTGACACCATATATTTT. Encoded protein: CASSVGQDFDTIYF.

This rearrangement joins TRBV7-9 to TRBJ1-6; D is possibly TRBD1 (5 bases). The germline V and J ends were trimmed by 3 bases and 7 bases, with 13 bases remaining between them. Looked up from germline, CDR1 is SEHNR and CDR2 is FQNEAQ (reference sequence). The CDR3 contains 15 residues. This chain's CDR3 is CASSLGGSHNSPLHF. In DNA form, the CDR3 reads TGTGCCAGCAGCTTGGGGGGATCGCACAATTCACCCCTCCACTTT.

A single count supports this clone. This chain connects TRBV21-1 to TRBJ1-5; TRBD1 was called by the table and not checked on the DNA. TRBV21-1 counts as a pseudogene. The CDR3 covers 13 residues. CDR3 sequence reads: CASKGVCNQPQHF. CDR3 sequence (DNA): TGTGCCAGCAAGGGGGTATGCAATCAGCCCCAGCATTTT.

The gene calls are TRBV12-3 or TRBV12-4 and TRBJ2-7; D is perhaps TRBD1 (5 bases). This CDR3 region has 13 residues. V lost 6 bases and J 6 bases, leaving 15 bases between the germline ends. CDR3 in amino acids: CASRVVGAPEQYF. Written as DNA, the CDR3 is TGTGCCAGCAGGGTCGTTGGGGCCCCCGAGCAGTACTTC.

The chain couples TRBV6-5 to TRBJ1-2; TRBD1 agrees at 7 bases. Trimming took 5 bases from V and 8 from J; bases not matched to a gene: 8. This CDR3 spans 13 amino acids. CDR1 is MNHEY, CDR2 SVGAGI, per germline. The CDR3 nucleotides are TGTGCCAGCAGTACCGACAGGGCTTGGGGCTACACCTTC. Its translation is CASSTDRAWGYTF.

The chain couples TRBV7-3 to TRBJ2-3; TRBD2 agrees at 10 bases. The CDR3 is 15 amino acids. CDR1 SGHTA and CDR2 FQGTGA come from the germline V gene. V shed 5 bases, J shed 5 bases, and the junction held 7 bases outside the gene matches. CDR3 protein: CASSTALAGLDTQYF. In DNA form, the CDR3 reads TGTGCCAGCAGCACAGCACTAGCGGGGTTAGATACGCAGTATTTT.

The chain carries TRBV6-1 and TRBJ1-3; the match to TRBD1 covers 7 bases. Trimming cost V 4 bases and J 0 bases; bases outside gene matches: 9. The CDR3 totals 17 residues. Germline V gene lookup returns CDR1 MNHNS and CDR2 SASEGT. In nucleotides, the CDR3 is TGTGCCAGCAGTGCCGGGACAGAACTTTACTCTGGAAACACCATATATTTT. It yields the protein CASSAGTELYSGNTIYF.

This chain connects TRBV7-3 to TRBJ1-2, with 8 bases that match TRBD1. The CDR3 contains 16 residues. CDR1 is SGHTA, CDR2 FQGTGA, per germline. V lost 2 bases, J lost 4 bases, and 9 bases stayed unmatched. CDR3 sequence: CASSLWEDRVSYGYTF. The CDR3 bases are TGTGCCAGCAGCTTATGGGAGGACAGGGTGTCCTATGGCTACACCTTC.